This T cell receptor (beta chain) was documented in a study of tumor-infiltrating lymphocytes in primary liver carcinoma. The germline gives CDR1 SGHTA, CDR2 FQGNSA. The CDR3 sequence is 12 residues long. V dropped 5 bases and J dropped 12 bases, with 14 bases sitting between them. Extraction of RNA together with DNA used about 17-30 mg of unsorted bulk tissue. TCR beta cDNA came from around 0.5 ug total RNA, primed with a constant-region primer. TCR beta libraries came from three nested multiplex PCR rounds using slightly modified ARM-PCR. In the first two PCR rounds, TRBV1-TRBV30 forward primers were paired with a C-beta reverse primer, and each round lasted about 9 cycles. Each CDR3 protein is one row after TCRdb ran MiXCR on the multiplex PCR reads. The table has 20,000 to 30,000 distinct CDR3 sequences, approximately 80% seen once. This clonotype was seen a few times.

This sequence originates from a woman between 25 and 40 years old with primary liver carcinoma and hepatitis B virus infection. V gene TRBV7-2 combines with J gene TRBJ2-1; perhaps TRBD1 as D (6 bases). Source material: liver tumor tissue from sampling region 5. Subset of the sample: tumor region T5, tumor centre. The CDR3: CASSLTGVGQFF. The DNA of the CDR3 is TGTGCCAGCAGCCTGACAGGTGTTGGGCAGTTCTTC.